This TCR beta chain was captured by sequencing in a study of response to subunit inactivated influenza vaccine. In the case of this clonotype: Its antigen is still unknown.

V lost 3 bases, J lost 7 bases, and 6 bases stayed unmatched. CDR1 is LGHDT, CDR2 YNNKEL, per germline (reference sequence). The CDR3 has 15 amino acids. Study-wide points: Authors suggested seasonal influenza vaccinations each recruit few new T cells.

Using its own MiXCR run on the RT-PCR reads, TCRdb lists one record per CDR3 protein. The sample carries roughly 650,000 distinct CDR3 sequences, about a sixth recorded once. This TCR was sampled from a man aged 50-60 years who received an inactivated influenza vaccine. V gene TRBV3-1 combines with J gene TRBJ1-2, with TRBD1 matching over 12 bases. The starting material was PBMCs from blood, obtained less than 13 days after vaccination. The CDR3 DNA reads TGTGCCAGCAGCCAGTCCGGGACAGGGGGCTCTGGCTACACCTTC. The encoded protein is CASSQSGTGGSGYTF.